This T cell receptor beta chain was retrieved from a study of T cell responses to AZD1222 COVID-19 vaccine. Produced via immunoSEQ multiplex PCR; TCRdb's table is partial and in-frame only. The sample holds about 130,000 clones, 90% to 95% seen once. Study-wide findings and caveats: Baseline serology detected seropositivity in only 5 to 7 AZD1222 recipients. White British donors predominated, females outnumbered males, and clonal diversity was possibly underestimated.

Recipients boosted at about 4 weeks or about 12 weeks are pooled. This CDR3 spans 16 amino acids. Trimming cost V 0 bases and J 1 base, with 11 bases left between them. CDR1 and CDR2 (germline): SGHRS, YFSETQ. In regard to this clone: Its antigen is as yet unknown.

This sequence originates from an adult who received the AZD1222 COVID-19 vaccine. The chain links TRBV5-1 to TRBJ1-3, with a tentative D call TRBD1 (5 bases). The specimen comprised peripheral blood, sampled 28 days after the second AZD1222 dose. CDR3 loop: CASSLAWQGSGNTIYF. CDR3 in DNA: TGCGCCAGCAGCTTGGCTTGGCAGGGATCTGGAAACACCATATATTTT.